This note documents a single T cell receptor (beta chain) sequence. Its antigen is currently unknown. Profiled with immunoSEQ multiplex PCR; TCRdb holds only in-frame clones, not every one. The table includes 75,000 to 100,000 clones, over 85% detected once. Time point noted: baseline, week 1 (first vaccination visit). This sample's treatment: pre-vaccination baseline after standard-of-care therapy. The donors' diagnosis was new WHO grade 3 or 4 astrocytoma that was IDH1-mutant and ATRX-lost. Germline V gives CDR1 SGHRS, CDR2 YFSETQ. The V segment lost 0 bases and the J segment 2 bases; nucleotides outside the gene matches: 4. This CDR3 is 16 amino acids long. The sample comes from a study of a mutant IDH1 vaccine in newly diagnosed glioma. Turning to the study itself: Beforehand, treatment had been radiotherapy, temozolomide, or both; the majority received both. Study findings and constraints: The vaccine induced immune responses, and these occurred in approximately 93% of patients.

The sample here was PBMCs, taken from a glioma patient treated with radiotherapy, temozolomide or both. This clonotype originated in a woman between 45 and 60 years old with glioma. The V call is TRBV5-1, the J call TRBJ2-3, with 9 positions matching TRBD2. This CDR3 reads CASSLGLAGSTDTQYF. The CDR3 nucleotides read TGCGCCAGCAGCTTGGGGCTAGCGGGGTCCACAGATACGCAGTATTTT.